The rows below give T cell receptor beta chains drawn from one sample of a study of identical twins. TCRdb re-called the 5' RACE reads through MiXCR, storing one row per CDR3 protein. The sample carries about 920,000 distinct CDR3 sequences, 10% to 15% recorded once. The same sample was also used in a study of yellow fever vaccine responses in identical twins.

The specimen was PBMCs. The receptors were sampled from a woman younger than 30 in good health. Each CDR3 is given with its conserved first and last residue. Each record gives: V gene, J gene, clone size, D gene, CDR3 DNA, CDR3 protein. A D gene is named only where the DNA matches it firmly. Part of the rows lack a size; the others show once, few, many or a class for expanded clones.

V: TRBV5-5
J: TRBJ2-1
size: NA
D: NA
DNA: TGTGCCAGCAGCTCAACGCCAGGCTTGTATGAGCAGTTCTTC
CDR3: CASSSTPGLYEQFF

V: TRBV5-1
J: TRBJ1-2
size: few
D: NA
DNA: TGCGCCAGCTCTCTCGGGGACGGATCCTCTTATGGCTACACCTTC
CDR3: CASSLGDGSSYGYTF

V: TRBV5-1
J: TRBJ2-1
size: NA
D: TRBD2
DNA: TGCGCCAGCGGCTTTGGCGGGGGGGAGTATGAGCAGTTCTTC
CDR3: CASGFGGGEYEQFF

V: TRBV24-1
J: TRBJ1-1
size: many
D: NA
DNA: TGTGCCACCAGGGAAGACACGAACACTGAAGCTTTCTTT
CDR3: CATREDTNTEAFF

V: TRBV20-1
J: TRBJ2-7
size: few
D: NA
DNA: TGCAGTGCTAGAGTTTCCGGGGAGAAGAATTACTACGAGCAGTACTTC
CDR3: CSARVSGEKNYYEQYF

V: TRBV28
J: TRBJ2-2
size: NA
D: NA
DNA: TGTGCCAGCAGTCCAAGTCATGTGGAGCTGTTTTTT
CDR3: CASSPSHVELFF

V: TRBV6-1
J: TRBJ1-5
size: NA
D: TRBD1
DNA: TGTGCCAGCAGAGGACAGGCTAATAGCAATCAGCCCCAGCATTTT
CDR3: CASRGQANSNQPQHF

V: TRBV20-1
J: TRBJ1-1
size: NA
D: NA
DNA: TGCAGTGCTAGAGACCCATCGAGGGACACTGAAGCTTTCTTT
CDR3: CSARDPSRDTEAFF

V: TRBV29-1
J: TRBJ2-5
size: NA
D: NA
DNA: TGCAGCGTGCTAGGGACTGGGCAAGAGACCCAGTACTTC
CDR3: CSVLGTGQETQYF

V: TRBV20-1
J: TRBJ1-4
size: NA
D: NA
DNA: TGCAGTGCTAGGTCCTTTGCAACTAATGAAAAACTGTTTTTT
CDR3: CSARSFATNEKLFF

V: TRBV12-3/TRBV12-4
J: TRBJ2-7
size: NA
D: NA
DNA: TGTGCCAGCAGGTCACGGGACAATGCCTACGAGCAGTACTTC
CDR3: CASRSRDNAYEQYF

V: TRBV16
J: TRBJ1-3
size: NA
D: NA
DNA: TGTGCCAGCAGCCAATCCGGTGGTGGAAACACCATATATTTT
CDR3: CASSQSGGGNTIYF

V: TRBV5-8
J: TRBJ2-1
size: NA
D: NA
DNA: TGTGCCAGCAGCTTGGGAATACGAGACAGAGACTACAATGAGCAGTTCTTC
CDR3: CASSLGIRDRDYNEQFF

V: TRBV7-2
J: TRBJ2-1
size: few
D: NA
DNA: TGTGCCAGCAGCCTGACGGATCTTGTTGAGCAGTTCTTC
CDR3: CASSLTDLVEQFF

V: TRBV28
J: TRBJ2-3
size: few
D: NA
DNA: TGTGCCAGCACTAAACAGAGTCTAGCAGCTAGCACAGATACGCAGTATTTT
CDR3: CASTKQSLAASTDTQYF

V: TRBV3-1
J: TRBJ2-7
size: few
D: TRBD1
DNA: TGTGCCAGCAGCCCTCTTTCCGGGACAGGGGGTTTCCTCTTC
CDR3: CASSPLSGTGGFLF

V: TRBV4-1
J: TRBJ2-7
size: many
D: NA
DNA: TGCGCCAGCAGCCAAGCGGGTATTAGCTCCTACGAGCAGTACTTC
CDR3: CASSQAGISSYEQYF

V: TRBV11-2
J: TRBJ2-2
size: few
D: TRBD1
DNA: TGTGCCAGCAGCGCAGGACAGGGGGCGGGCGGGGAGCTGTTTTTT
CDR3: CASSAGQGAGGELFF

V: TRBV24-1
J: TRBJ2-1
size: few
D: NA
DNA: TGTGCCACCAGTGAGCCGTCGGATGAGCAGTTCTTC
CDR3: CATSEPSDEQFF

V: TRBV28
J: TRBJ2-1
size: few
D: TRBD1
DNA: TGTGCCAGCAGCTATCAAAGGACAGGGTCGGAGAATGAGCAGTTCTTC
CDR3: CASSYQRTGSENEQFF

V: TRBV4-1
J: TRBJ2-5
size: NA
D: NA
DNA: TGCGCCAGCAGCCAAGTGGTTTCGGGGGGCCTGCAGCTAACGGAGACCCAGTACTTC
CDR3: CASSQVVSGGLQLTETQYF

V: TRBV6-2/TRBV6-3
J: TRBJ2-1
size: NA
D: TRBD2
DNA: TGTGCCAGCAGTCCCCTCGCCCGGGGACTAGCGGGTGCCAGCTCCTACAATGAGCAGTTCTTC
CDR3: CASSPLARGLAGASSYNEQFF

V: TRBV29-1
J: TRBJ2-3
size: once
D: NA
DNA: TGCAGCGTTGTGGTTCAATTCACAGATACGCAGTATTTT
CDR3: CSVVVQFTDTQYF

V: TRBV2
J: TRBJ2-1
size: few
D: TRBD2
DNA: TGTGCCAGCAGTTTGATGACTAGCGGGGGGGCAATCTACAATGAGCAGTTCTTC
CDR3: CASSLMTSGGAIYNEQFF

V: TRBV10-2
J: TRBJ1-5
size: few
D: TRBD1
DNA: TGCGCCAGCAGCTTGGACAGGAATAGCAATCAGCCCCAGCATTTT
CDR3: CASSLDRNSNQPQHF

V: TRBV5-1
J: TRBJ2-7
size: NA
D: TRBD2
DNA: TGCGCCAGCAGCTTGGCAGGGACTAGCGGAACCTACGAGCAGTACTTC
CDR3: CASSLAGTSGTYEQYF

V: TRBV2
J: TRBJ2-2
size: NA
D: TRBD1
DNA: TGTGCCAGCACAGAAGTAGCCTTGACAGGGGCGAACACCGGGGAGCTGTTTTTT
CDR3: CASTEVALTGANTGELFF

V: TRBV12-3/TRBV12-4
J: TRBJ2-6
size: few
D: TRBD1
DNA: TGTGCCAGCAGTCACCCGGGACAGTTCTCTGGGGCCAACGTCCTGACTTTC
CDR3: CASSHPGQFSGANVLTF

V: TRBV5-1
J: TRBJ2-3
size: few
D: NA
DNA: TGCGCCAGCAGCTCGCTAGGCGGGCCATCAGCAGATACGCAGTATTTT
CDR3: CASSSLGGPSADTQYF

V: TRBV5-1
J: TRBJ2-1
size: few
D: TRBD2
DNA: TGCGCCAGCAGCTTGGGGACTCAAGCGGGGTACAATGAGCAGTTCTTC
CDR3: CASSLGTQAGYNEQFF

V: TRBV2
J: TRBJ2-7
size: NA
D: TRBD2
DNA: TGTGCCAGCAGTAGAGAGACTAGCGGGATACACGAGCAGTACTTC
CDR3: CASSRETSGIHEQYF

V: TRBV6-1
J: TRBJ1-1
size: few
D: NA
DNA: TGTGCCAGCAGGACAGACTGGCTAGGGCTGGAAGCTTTCTTT
CDR3: CASRTDWLGLEAFF

V: TRBV9
J: TRBJ1-5
size: NA
D: NA
DNA: TGTGCCAGCAGCGCGACAGGAATTAGCAATCAGCCCCAGCATTTT
CDR3: CASSATGISNQPQHF

V: TRBV21-1
J: TRBJ2-1
size: NA
D: NA
DNA: TGTGCCAGCAGCAAAGGGGGACTAGCTAGCGGCAGATCCTACAATGAGCAGTTCTTC
CDR3: CASSKGGLASGRSYNEQFF

V: TRBV12-3/TRBV12-4
J: TRBJ2-1
size: many
D: TRBD2
DNA: TGTGCCAGCAGTACCCAGGGGCTAGCGGGAGCAGGAGAGCAGTTCTTC
CDR3: CASSTQGLAGAGEQFF

V: TRBV3-1
J: TRBJ1-6
size: NA
D: TRBD1
DNA: TGTGCCAGCAGCCTGGGACAGCCGAAAAATTCACCCCTCCACTTT
CDR3: CASSLGQPKNSPLHF

V: TRBV27
J: TRBJ2-1
size: few
D: TRBD2
DNA: TGTGCCAGCCTTAGCGGGAGAAATCGGAATGAGCAGTTCTTC
CDR3: CASLSGRNRNEQFF